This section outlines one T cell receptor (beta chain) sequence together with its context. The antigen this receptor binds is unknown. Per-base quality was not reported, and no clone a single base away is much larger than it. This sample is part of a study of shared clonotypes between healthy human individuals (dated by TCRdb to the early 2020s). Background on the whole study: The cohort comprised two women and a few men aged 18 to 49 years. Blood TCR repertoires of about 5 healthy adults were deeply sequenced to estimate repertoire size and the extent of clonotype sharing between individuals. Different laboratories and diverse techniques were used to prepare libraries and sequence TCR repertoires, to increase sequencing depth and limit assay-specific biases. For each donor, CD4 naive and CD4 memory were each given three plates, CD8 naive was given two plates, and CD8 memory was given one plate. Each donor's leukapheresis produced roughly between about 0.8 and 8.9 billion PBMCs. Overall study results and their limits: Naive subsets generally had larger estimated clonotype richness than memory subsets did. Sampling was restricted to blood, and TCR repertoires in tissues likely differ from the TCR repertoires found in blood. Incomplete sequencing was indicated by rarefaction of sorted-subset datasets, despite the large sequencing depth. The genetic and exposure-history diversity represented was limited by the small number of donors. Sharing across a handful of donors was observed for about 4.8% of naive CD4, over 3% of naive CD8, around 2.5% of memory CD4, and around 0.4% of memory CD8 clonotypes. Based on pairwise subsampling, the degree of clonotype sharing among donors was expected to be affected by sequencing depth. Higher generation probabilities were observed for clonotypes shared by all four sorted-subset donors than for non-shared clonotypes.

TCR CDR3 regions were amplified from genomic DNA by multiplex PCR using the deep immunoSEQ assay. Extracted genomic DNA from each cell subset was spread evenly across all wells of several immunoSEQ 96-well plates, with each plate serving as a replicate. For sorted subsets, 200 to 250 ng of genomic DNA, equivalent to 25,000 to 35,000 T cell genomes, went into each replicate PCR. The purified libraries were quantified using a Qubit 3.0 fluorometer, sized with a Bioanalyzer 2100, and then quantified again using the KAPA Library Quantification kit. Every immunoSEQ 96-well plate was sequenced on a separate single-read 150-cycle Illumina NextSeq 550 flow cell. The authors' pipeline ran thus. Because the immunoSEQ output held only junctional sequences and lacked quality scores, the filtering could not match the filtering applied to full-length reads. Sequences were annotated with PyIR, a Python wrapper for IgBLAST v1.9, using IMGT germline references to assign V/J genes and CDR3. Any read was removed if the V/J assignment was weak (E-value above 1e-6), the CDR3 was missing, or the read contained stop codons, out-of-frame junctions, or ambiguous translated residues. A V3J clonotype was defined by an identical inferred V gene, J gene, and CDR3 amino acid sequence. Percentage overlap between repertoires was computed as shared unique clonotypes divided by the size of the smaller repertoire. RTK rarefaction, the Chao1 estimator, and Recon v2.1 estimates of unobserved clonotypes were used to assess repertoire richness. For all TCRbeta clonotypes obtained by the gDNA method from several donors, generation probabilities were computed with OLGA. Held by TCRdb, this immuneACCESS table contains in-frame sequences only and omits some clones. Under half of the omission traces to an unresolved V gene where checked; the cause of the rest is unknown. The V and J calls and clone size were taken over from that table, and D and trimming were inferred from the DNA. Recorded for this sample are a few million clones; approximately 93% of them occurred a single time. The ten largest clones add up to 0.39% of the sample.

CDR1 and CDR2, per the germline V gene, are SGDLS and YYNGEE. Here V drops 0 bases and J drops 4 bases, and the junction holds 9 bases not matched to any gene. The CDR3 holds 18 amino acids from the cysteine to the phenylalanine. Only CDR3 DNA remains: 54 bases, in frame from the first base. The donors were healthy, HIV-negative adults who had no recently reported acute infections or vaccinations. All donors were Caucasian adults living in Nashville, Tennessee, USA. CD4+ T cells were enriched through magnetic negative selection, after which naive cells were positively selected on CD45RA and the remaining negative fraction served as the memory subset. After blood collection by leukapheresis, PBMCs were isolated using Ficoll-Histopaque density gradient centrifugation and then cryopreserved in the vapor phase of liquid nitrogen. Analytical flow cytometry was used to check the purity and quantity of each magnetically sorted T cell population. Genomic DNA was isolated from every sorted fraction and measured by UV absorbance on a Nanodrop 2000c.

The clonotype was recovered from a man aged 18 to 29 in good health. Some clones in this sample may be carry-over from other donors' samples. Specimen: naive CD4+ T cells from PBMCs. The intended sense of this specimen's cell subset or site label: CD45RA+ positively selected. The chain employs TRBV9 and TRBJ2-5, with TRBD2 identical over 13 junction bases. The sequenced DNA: TGTGCCAGCAGCGTAGGAGGTAGGACTAGCGGGAGAGGAGAGACCCAGTACTTC. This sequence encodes CASSVGGRTSGRGETQYF.